A selection of T cell receptor beta chains follows, all from one sample in a study of blood T cell repertoires in COVID-19. Clones were read by immunoSEQ multiplex PCR, and TCRdb kept only the in-frame ones, dropping some. The sample lists 65,000 to 85,000 clones, about 88% seen once, with more than 8% in the top ten. The sequencing input was peripheral blood. The receptors stem from a man aged 45-65 years with active COVID-19. Each CDR3 is given with its conserved first and last residue. Fields, in order: clone size, V gene, J gene, D gene, CDR3 DNA, CDR3 protein. A D gene is named only where the DNA matches it firmly. Clone size is given for some rows only: seen once, a few or many times, or a class if the clone is expanded.

>-|TRBV24-1|TRBJ2-1|TRBD1
TGTGCCACCAGTGACCCTCGACAGGGGTTGGGCAATGAGCAGTTCTTC
CATSDPRQGLGNEQFF
>-|TRBV7-9|TRBJ2-7|-
TGTGCCAGCAGCTTTCAGGGAACCTACGAGCAGTACTTC
CASSFQGTYEQYF
>-|TRBV6-5|TRBJ1-1|TRBD1
TGTGCCAGCAGTTACTCAACAGGGGGCGGCGTCACTGAAGCTTTCTTT
CASSYSTGGGVTEAFF
>few|TRBV7-8|TRBJ2-7|TRBD1
TGTGCCAGCAGCTTAGCCAGGCGACAGGGGGACAGCGAGCAGTACTTC
CASSLARRQGDSEQYF
>-|TRBV5-3|TRBJ1-2|-
TGTGCCAGAAACCGAGGGAGGTATGGCTACACCTTC
CARNRGRYGYTF
>-|TRBV5-1|TRBJ1-3|-
TGCGCCAGCAGCTGGGGGCACCAGTCTGGAAACACCATATATTTT
CASSWGHQSGNTIYF
>-|TRBV29-1|TRBJ1-1|TRBD1
TGCAGCGTAAGGACAGGGATGAACACTGAAGCTTTCTTT
CSVRTGMNTEAFF
>-|TRBV12-3/TRBV12-4|TRBJ1-4|-
TGTGCCAGCAGCCATCAGGGAAATGAAAAACTGTTTTTT
CASSHQGNEKLFF
>-|TRBV10-3|TRBJ2-2|TRBD1
TGTGCCATACGGGACAGGGGAAGGGTCGGGGAGCTGTTTTTT
CAIRDRGRVGELFF
>-|TRBV5-6|TRBJ1-2|TRBD1
TGTGCCAGCAGCTCGGGACAGATTCTCTATGGCTACACCTTC
CASSSGQILYGYTF
>-|TRBV3-1/TRBV3-2|TRBJ1-6|-
TGTGCCAGCAGCCAAGGGCAGGGTAATTCACCCCTCCACTTT
CASSQGQGNSPLHF
>-|TRBV28|TRBJ2-1|-
TGTGCCAGCAGTTTCTTCAATGAGCAGTTCTTC
CASSFFNEQFF
>-|TRBV19|TRBJ1-2|TRBD1
TGTGCCAGTACTATATCCCGGGACAGACCCTATGGCTACACCTTC
CASTISRDRPYGYTF
>-|TRBV6-5|TRBJ2-1|-
TGTGCCAGCAGAGGACCGGACTCCAATGAGCAGTTCTTC
CASRGPDSNEQFF
>-|TRBV7-9|TRBJ2-7|-
TGTGCCAGCAGCTCCCCGCCCGGGTCCCGCTCCTACGAGCAGTACTTC
CASSSPPGSRSYEQYF
>-|TRBV7-9|TRBJ2-7|TRBD1
TGTGCCAGCTGCTACCGGGACAGGGCCTACGAGCAGTACTTC
CASCYRDRAYEQYF
>-|TRBV6-6|TRBJ1-1|-
TGTGCCAGCAGTTACTCACAGTTAACTGAAGCTTTCTTT
CASSYSQLTEAFF
>-|TRBV5-1|TRBJ2-1|TRBD2
TGCGCCAGCAGCTTAACGCTCGGGGGGACCTACAATGAGCAGTTCTTC
CASSLTLGGTYNEQFF
>-|TRBV20-1|TRBJ1-1|-
TGCAGTGCTAGTAACAGGGTGGGGAACACTGAAGCTTTCTTT
CSASNRVGNTEAFF
>-|TRBV6-6|TRBJ2-2|TRBD1
TGTGCCAGCAGTCAGACGACAGGGGTGAGCTACACCGGGGAGCTGTTTTTT
CASSQTTGVSYTGELFF
>few|TRBV18|TRBJ1-5|-
TGTGCCAGCTCACCAACAGGGCATATCGGACAGCCCCAGCATTTT
CASSPTGHIGQPQHF
>-|TRBV3-1/TRBV3-2|TRBJ2-4|-
TGTGCCAGCAGCCCCGGGGTGGGCGTTTTAACTCAGTACTTC
CASSPGVGVLTQYF
>-|TRBV9|TRBJ2-7|TRBD1
TGTGCCAGCAGCCCAAGGGACAGGGGAACCTACGAGCAGTACTTC
CASSPRDRGTYEQYF
>-|TRBV11-2|TRBJ2-2|TRBD2
TGTGCCAGCAGCGGGGCTAGCGGGGTCACCGGGGAGCTGTTTTTT
CASSGASGVTGELFF
>-|TRBV9|TRBJ2-5|TRBD2
TGTGCCAGCAGCGCCCTAGCGGGGGTCACGAAAGAGACCCAGTACTTC
CASSALAGVTKETQYF
>-|TRBV2|TRBJ2-7|-
TGTGCCAGCAGTAATCAGGGCTACGAGCAGTACTTC
CASSNQGYEQYF
>-|TRBV12-3/TRBV12-4|TRBJ2-1|-
TGTGCCAGCAGTCCAGGGCCCGGCGGTGAGCAGTTCTTC
CASSPGPGGEQFF
>-|TRBV3-1/TRBV3-2|TRBJ2-2|TRBD1
TGTGCCAGCAGCCAAGGACAGGGGGGGCCCGGGGAGCTGTTTTTT
CASSQGQGGPGELFF
>-|TRBV19|TRBJ2-5|TRBD2
TGTGCCAGTAGTATAAGCCTAGCGGGGACCGTTCACTTC
CASSISLAGTVHF
>-|TRBV7-9|TRBJ1-1|-
TGTGCCAGCAGCTTGGGAGAGACTGAAGCTTTCTTT
CASSLGETEAFF
>few|TRBV3-1/TRBV3-2|TRBJ1-5|-
TGTGCCAGCAGCCACGGGGGGAGCAATCAGCCCCAGCATTTT
CASSHGGSNQPQHF
>-|TRBV12-3/TRBV12-4|TRBJ1-2|-
TGTGCCAGCAGTTTGGGCCAGGGCCATGGCTACACCTTC
CASSLGQGHGYTF
>-|TRBV6-2/TRBV6-3|TRBJ1-5|-
TGTGCCAGCAGTTACGGGGCAGATCATCAGCCCCAGCATTTT
CASSYGADHQPQHF
>-|TRBV19|TRBJ1-2|-
TGTGCCAGTAGTTCGAGTGGGGCTGCAAACTATGGCTACACCTTC
CASSSSGAANYGYTF
>-|TRBV5-4|TRBJ2-2|-
TGTGCCACCGCCCCTGGGGCCACCGGGGAGCTGTTTTTT
CATAPGATGELFF
>-|TRBV9|TRBJ1-3|-
TGTGCCAGCAGCGCCCAGGGGGGAAACACCATATATTTT
CASSAQGGNTIYF
>-|TRBV2|TRBJ2-1|-
TGTGCCAGCAGTGAAAGAGCAGGTTGGATGGATGAGCAGTTCTTC
CASSERAGWMDEQFF
>-|TRBV6-5|TRBJ2-7|-
TGTGCCAGCAGTTACAGTCGAGCCGCCTTCGAGCAGTACTTC
CASSYSRAAFEQYF
>-|TRBV20-1|TRBJ1-2|TRBD1
TGCAGTGCTAGTGGGTGGACAGGGGGCATCCTACTAGCTAACTATGGCTACACCTTC
CSASGWTGGILLANYGYTF
>-|TRBV11-3|TRBJ2-5|-
TGTGCCAGCAGCTCAAGGGGTACTAGCTCTCCAGAGACCCAGTACTTC
CASSSRGTSSPETQYF
>-|TRBV27|TRBJ2-7|-
TGTGCCAGCAGTACATACCTACAGGGATCTAACCATTACGAGCAGTACTTC
CASSTYLQGSNHYEQYF
>few|TRBV10-3|TRBJ1-6|-
TGTGCCATAGGCCTAAACTCGCGGGGTTTTTCACCCCTCCACTTT
CAIGLNSRGFSPLHF
>-|TRBV14|TRBJ2-7|-
TGTGCCAGCAGCCAAGATGGGGGCCGCTCCTACGAGCAGTACTTC
CASSQDGGRSYEQYF
>-|TRBV2|TRBJ1-1|-
TGTGCCAGCAGTAAGAGTACCGGGAACACTGAAGCTTTCTTT
CASSKSTGNTEAFF
>once|TRBV5-1|TRBJ2-3|-
TGCGCCAGCAGCTTGGGCGCGGGGTACGGCACAGATACGCAGTATTTT
CASSLGAGYGTDTQYF
>once|TRBV6-5|TRBJ1-2|-
TGTGCCAGCAATCAGGGCGATGGCTACACCTTC
CASNQGDGYTF
>-|TRBV7-9|TRBJ2-1|TRBD2
TGTGCCAGCAGCTTAGGAGCCCGCGGGGGGAACTACAATGAGCAGTTCTTC
CASSLGARGGNYNEQFF
>-|TRBV11-2|TRBJ1-6|-
TGTGCCAGCAGCTTTAACCCTCAGTTAGGGGATTCACCCCTCCACTTT
CASSFNPQLGDSPLHF
>-|TRBV20-1|TRBJ1-1|-
TGCAGTGCTAGTCGCGGGTCTTCGAACACTGAAGCTTTCTTT
CSASRGSSNTEAFF
>once|TRBV18|TRBJ1-1|-
TGTGCCAGCTCACCCACGACGAGAACTACGAACACTGAAGCTTTCTTT
CASSPTTRTTNTEAFF
>-|TRBV5-4|TRBJ2-5|TRBD1
TGTGCTGTGGGACAGGGTGGAGAGACCCAGTACTTC
CAVGQGGETQYF
>-|TRBV7-8|TRBJ2-7|TRBD2
TGTGCCAGCAGCTTGGCTAGCGGGGCTTACGAGCAGTACTTC
CASSLASGAYEQYF
>-|TRBV12-3/TRBV12-4|TRBJ2-3|-
TGTGCCAGCAGTGCCCTAGTCGTCGCGCAGTATTTT
CASSALVVAQYF
>-|TRBV19|TRBJ1-1|TRBD1
TGTGCCAGTATAGGGCAGGGGGTTGAAGCTTTCTTT
CASIGQGVEAFF
>-|TRBV4-3|TRBJ1-2|TRBD1
TGCGCCAGCAGCCAAGGGACAGGTTGGGCAGGTGGCTACACCTTC
CASSQGTGWAGGYTF
>once|TRBV3-1/TRBV3-2|TRBJ1-2|-
TGTGCCAGCAGCCAATGGATGGGAGGCGGCTACACCTTC
CASSQWMGGGYTF
>-|TRBV29-1|TRBJ2-3|TRBD2
TGCAGCGTTGATAGGACTAGCGAAGTCCGGGATACGCAGTATTTT
CSVDRTSEVRDTQYF
>once|TRBV10-3|TRBJ2-1|-
TGTGCCATCAGTGATACGAGGATCTCCGACAATGAGCAGTTCTTC
CAISDTRISDNEQFF
>-|TRBV7-2|TRBJ1-5|-
TGTGCCAGCAGCTTGGGTTTCGGGAATCAGCCCCAGCATTTT
CASSLGFGNQPQHF
>-|TRBV11-2|TRBJ2-1|-
TGTGCCAGCAGCCCACTGGGGAGCTCCTACAATGAGCAGTTCTTC
CASSPLGSSYNEQFF